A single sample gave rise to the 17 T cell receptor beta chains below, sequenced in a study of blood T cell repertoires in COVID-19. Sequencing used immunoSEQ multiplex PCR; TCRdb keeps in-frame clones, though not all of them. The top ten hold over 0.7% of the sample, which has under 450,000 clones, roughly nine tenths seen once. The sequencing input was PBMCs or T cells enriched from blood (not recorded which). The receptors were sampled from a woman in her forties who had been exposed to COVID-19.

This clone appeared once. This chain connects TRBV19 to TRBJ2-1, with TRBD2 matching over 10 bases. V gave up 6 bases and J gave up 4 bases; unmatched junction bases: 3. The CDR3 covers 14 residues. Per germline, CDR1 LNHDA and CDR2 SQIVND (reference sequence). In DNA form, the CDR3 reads TGTGCCAGTAGAAGCGGGGGGGGATACAATGAGCAGTTCTTC. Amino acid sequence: CASRSGGGYNEQFF.

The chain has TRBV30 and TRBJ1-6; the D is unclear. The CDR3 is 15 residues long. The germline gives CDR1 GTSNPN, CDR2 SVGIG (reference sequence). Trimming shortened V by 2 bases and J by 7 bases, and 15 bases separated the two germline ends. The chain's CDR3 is CAWSLEGTGNSPLHF. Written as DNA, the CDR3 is TGTGCCTGGAGTCTAGAGGGAACCGGGAATTCACCCCTCCACTTT.

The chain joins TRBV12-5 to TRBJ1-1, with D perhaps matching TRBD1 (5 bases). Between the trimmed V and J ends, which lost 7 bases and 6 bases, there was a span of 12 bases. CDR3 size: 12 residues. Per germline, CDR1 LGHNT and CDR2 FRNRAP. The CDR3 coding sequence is TGTGCTAGTGCCGTTCGGGGGGCTGAAGCTTTCTTT. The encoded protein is CASAVRGAEAFF.

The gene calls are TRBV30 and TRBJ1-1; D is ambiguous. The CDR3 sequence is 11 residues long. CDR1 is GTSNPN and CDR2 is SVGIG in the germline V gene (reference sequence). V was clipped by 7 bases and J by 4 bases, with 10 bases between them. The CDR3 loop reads CAFSLPTEAFF. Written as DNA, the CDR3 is TGTGCCTTTTCCCTACCCACTGAAGCTTTCTTT.

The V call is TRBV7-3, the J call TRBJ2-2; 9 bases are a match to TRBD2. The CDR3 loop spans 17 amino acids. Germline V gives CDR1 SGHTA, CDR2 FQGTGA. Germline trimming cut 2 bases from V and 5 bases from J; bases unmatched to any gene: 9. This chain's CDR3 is CASSLLWAGGETGELFF. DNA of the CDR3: TGTGCCAGCAGCTTACTTTGGGCGGGAGGGGAGACCGGGGAGCTGTTTTTT. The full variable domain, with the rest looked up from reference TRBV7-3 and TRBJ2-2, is GAGVSQTPSNKVTEKGKYVELRCDPISGHTALYWYRQSLGQGPEFLIYFQGTGAADDSGLPNDRFFAVRPEGSVSTLKIQRTERGDSAVYLCASSLLWAGGETGELFFGEGSRLTVL.

CDR3 sequence reads: CASSSNRQGSEAFF. The CDR3 bases are TGTGCCAGCTCATCCAACCGACAGGGGAGTGAAGCTTTCTTT. The chain employs TRBV18 and TRBJ1-1; 8 bases align to TRBD1. The trim removed 5 bases at V and 7 bases at J, leaving 9 bases unmatched. CDR3 size: 14 residues. Germline loops: CDR1 KGHSH, CDR2 LQKENI.

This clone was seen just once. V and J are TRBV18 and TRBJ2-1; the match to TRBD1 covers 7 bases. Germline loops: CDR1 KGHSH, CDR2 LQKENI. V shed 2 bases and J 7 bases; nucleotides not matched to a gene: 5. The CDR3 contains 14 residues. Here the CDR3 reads CASSPSTGENEQFF. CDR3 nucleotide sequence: TGTGCCAGCTCACCATCTACAGGGGAGAATGAGCAGTTCTTC.

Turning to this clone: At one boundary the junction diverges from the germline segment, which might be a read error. The CDR3 loop is CASTRRVGSSQPQHF. CDR3 nucleotide sequence: TGTGCCAGCACTCGTCGGGTGGGGAGCAGTCAGCCCCAGCATTTT. The V call is TRBV2, the J call TRBJ1-5; D is undetermined. The CDR3 covers 15 residues. The V gene's germline CDR1 is SNHLY and CDR2 FYNNEI. Combining the CDR3 with reference TRBV2 and TRBJ1-5 gives the whole variable domain EPEVTQTPSHQVTQMGQEVILRCVPISNHLYFYWYRQILGQKVEFLVSFYNNEISEKSEIFDDQFSVERPDGSNFTLKIRSTKLEDSAMYFCASTRRVGSSQPQHFGDGTRLSIL.

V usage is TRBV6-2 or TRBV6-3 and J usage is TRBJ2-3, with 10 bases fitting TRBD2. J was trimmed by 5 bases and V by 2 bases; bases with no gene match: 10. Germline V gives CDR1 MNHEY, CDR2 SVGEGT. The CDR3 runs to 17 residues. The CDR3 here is CASSYEGLAGEGDTQYF. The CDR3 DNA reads TGTGCCAGCAGTTACGAGGGGCTAGCGGGAGAAGGAGATACGCAGTATTTT.

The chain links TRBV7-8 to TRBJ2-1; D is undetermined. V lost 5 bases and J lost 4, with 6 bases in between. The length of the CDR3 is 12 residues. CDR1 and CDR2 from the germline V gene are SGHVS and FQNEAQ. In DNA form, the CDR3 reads TGTGCCAGCAGCGTCGCGTACAATGAGCAGTTCTTC. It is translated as CASSVAYNEQFF.

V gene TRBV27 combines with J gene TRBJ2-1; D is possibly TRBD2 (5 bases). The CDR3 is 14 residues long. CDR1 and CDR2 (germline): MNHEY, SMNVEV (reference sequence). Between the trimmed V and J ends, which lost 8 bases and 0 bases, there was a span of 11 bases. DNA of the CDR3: TGTGCCAGCCGTGAGAGGGCCTCCTACAATGAGCAGTTCTTC. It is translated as CASRERASYNEQFF.

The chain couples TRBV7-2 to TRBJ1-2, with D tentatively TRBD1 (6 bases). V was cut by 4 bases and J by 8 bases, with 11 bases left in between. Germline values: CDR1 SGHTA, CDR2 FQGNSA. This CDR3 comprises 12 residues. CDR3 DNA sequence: TGTGCCAGCAGCTACAGGGATGGAGGCTACACCTTC. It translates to CASSYRDGGYTF.

The CDR3 reads CASSPLENTGELFF. CDR3 bases: TGTGCCAGCTCACCACTAGAGAACACCGGGGAGCTGTTTTTT. This chain links TRBV18 with TRBJ2-2; the D is unclear. The germline CDR1 and CDR2 sequences are KGHSH and LQKENI. The CDR3 loop spans 14 amino acids. Between the trimmed V and J ends, which lost 1 base and 1 base, there was a span of 4 bases.

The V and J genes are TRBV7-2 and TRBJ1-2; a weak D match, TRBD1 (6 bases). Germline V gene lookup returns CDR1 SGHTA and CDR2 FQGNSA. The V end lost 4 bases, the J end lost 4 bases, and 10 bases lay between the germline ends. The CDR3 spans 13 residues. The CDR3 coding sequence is TGTGCCAGCAGCTCCCAGGGGACCTATGGCTACACCTTC. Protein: CASSSQGTYGYTF.

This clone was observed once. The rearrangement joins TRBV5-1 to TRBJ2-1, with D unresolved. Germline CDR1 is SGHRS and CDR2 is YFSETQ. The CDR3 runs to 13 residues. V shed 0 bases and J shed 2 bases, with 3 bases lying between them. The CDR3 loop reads CASSLEPYNEQFF. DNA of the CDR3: TGCGCCAGCAGCTTGGAGCCCTACAATGAGCAGTTCTTC.

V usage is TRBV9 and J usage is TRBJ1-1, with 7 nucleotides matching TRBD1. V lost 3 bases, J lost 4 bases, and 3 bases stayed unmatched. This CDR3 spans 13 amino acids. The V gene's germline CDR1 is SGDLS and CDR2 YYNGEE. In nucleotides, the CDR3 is TGTGCCAGCAGCGCCTACAGGGGCACTGAAGCTTTCTTT. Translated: CASSAYRGTEAFF. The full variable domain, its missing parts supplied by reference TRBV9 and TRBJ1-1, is DSGVTQTPKHLITATGQRVTLRCSPRSGDLSVYWYQQSLDQGLQFLIQYYNGEERAKGNILERFSAQQFPDLHSELNLSSLELGDSALYFCASSAYRGTEAFFGQGTRLTVV.

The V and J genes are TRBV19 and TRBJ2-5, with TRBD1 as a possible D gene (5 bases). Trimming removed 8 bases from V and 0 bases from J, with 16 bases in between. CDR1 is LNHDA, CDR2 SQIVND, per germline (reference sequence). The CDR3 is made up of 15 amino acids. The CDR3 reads CASSAGHRYQETQYF. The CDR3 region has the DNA TGTGCCAGTTCGGCAGGGCACCGGTACCAAGAGACCCAGTACTTC. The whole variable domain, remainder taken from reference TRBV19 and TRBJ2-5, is DGGITQSPKYLFRKEGQNVTLSCEQNLNHDAMYWYRQDPGQGLRLIYYSQIVNDFQKGDIAEGYSVSREKKESFPLTVTSAQKNPTAFYLCASSAGHRYQETQYFGPGTRLLVL.